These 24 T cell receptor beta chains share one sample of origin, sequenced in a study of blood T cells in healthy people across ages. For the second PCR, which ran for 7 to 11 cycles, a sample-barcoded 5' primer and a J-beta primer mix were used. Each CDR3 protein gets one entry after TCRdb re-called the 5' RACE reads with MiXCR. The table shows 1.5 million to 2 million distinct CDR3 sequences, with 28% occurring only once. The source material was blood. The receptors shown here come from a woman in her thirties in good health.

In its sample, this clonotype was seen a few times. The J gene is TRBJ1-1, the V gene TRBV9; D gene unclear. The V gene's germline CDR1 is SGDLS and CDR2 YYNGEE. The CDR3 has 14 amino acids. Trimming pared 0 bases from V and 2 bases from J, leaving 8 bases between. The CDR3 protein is CASSVGPANTEAFF. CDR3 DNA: TGTGCCAGCAGCGTAGGCCCAGCCAACACTGAAGCTTTCTTT.

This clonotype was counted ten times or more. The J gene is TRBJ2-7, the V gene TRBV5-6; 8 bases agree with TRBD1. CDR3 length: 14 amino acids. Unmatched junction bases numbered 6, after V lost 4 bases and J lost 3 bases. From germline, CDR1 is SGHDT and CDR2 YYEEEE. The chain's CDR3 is CASSPPGQDYEQYF. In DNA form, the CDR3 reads TGTGCCAGCAGCCCGCCGGGACAGGACTACGAGCAGTACTTC.

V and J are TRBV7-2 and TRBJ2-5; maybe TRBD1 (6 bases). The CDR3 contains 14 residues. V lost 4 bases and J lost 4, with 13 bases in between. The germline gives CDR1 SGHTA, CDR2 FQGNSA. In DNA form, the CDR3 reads TGTGCCAGCAGCTCCCGACAGGTTCGAGAGACCCAGTACTTC. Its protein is CASSSRQVRETQYF.

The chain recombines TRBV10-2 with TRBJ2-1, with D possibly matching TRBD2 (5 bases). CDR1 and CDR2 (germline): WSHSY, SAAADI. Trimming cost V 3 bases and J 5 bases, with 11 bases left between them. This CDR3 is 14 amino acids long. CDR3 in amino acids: CASSDVQRNNEQFF. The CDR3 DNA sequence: TGCGCCAGCAGTGATGTTCAGCGGAACAATGAGCAGTTCTTC.

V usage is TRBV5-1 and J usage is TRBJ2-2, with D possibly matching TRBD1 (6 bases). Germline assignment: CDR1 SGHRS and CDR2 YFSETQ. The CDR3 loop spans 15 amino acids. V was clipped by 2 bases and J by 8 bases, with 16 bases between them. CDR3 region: CASSFDGDTRGELFF. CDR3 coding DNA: TGCGCCAGCAGCTTTGACGGGGACACGAGGGGGGAGCTGTTTTTT.

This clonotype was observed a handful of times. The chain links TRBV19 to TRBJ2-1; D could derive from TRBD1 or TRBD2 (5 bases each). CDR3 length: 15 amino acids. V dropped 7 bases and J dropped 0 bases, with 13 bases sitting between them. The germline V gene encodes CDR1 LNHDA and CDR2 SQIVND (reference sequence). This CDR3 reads CASKSGASSYNEQFF. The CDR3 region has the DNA TGTGCCAGTAAGTCCGGGGCCAGCTCCTACAATGAGCAGTTCTTC. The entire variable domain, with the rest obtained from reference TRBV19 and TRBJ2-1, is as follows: DGGITQSPKYLFRKEGQNVTLSCEQNLNHDAMYWYRQDPGQGLRLIYYSQIVNDFQKGDIAEGYSVSREKKESFPLTVTSAQKNPTAFYLCASKSGASSYNEQFFGPGTRLTVL.

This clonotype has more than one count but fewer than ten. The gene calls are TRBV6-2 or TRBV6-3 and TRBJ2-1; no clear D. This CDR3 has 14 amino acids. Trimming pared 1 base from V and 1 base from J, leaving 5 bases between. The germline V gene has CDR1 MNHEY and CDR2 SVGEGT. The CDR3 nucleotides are TGTGCCAGCAGTTACTACTATTCCTACAATGAGCAGTTCTTC. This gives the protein CASSYYYSYNEQFF.

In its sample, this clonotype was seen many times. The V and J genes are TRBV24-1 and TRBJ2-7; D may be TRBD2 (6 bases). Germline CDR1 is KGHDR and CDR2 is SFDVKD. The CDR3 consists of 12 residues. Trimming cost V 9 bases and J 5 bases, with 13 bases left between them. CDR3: CATGGNYNEQYF. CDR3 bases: TGTGCCACCGGCGGGAATTATAACGAGCAGTACTTC.

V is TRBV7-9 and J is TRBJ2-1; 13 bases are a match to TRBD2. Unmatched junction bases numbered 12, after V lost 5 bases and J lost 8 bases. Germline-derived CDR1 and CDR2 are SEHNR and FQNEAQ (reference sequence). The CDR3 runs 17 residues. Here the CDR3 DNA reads TGTGCCAGCAGCCCTCAAACTAGCGGGAGGGCCGTTGATGAGCAGTTCTTC. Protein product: CASSPQTSGRAVDEQFF.

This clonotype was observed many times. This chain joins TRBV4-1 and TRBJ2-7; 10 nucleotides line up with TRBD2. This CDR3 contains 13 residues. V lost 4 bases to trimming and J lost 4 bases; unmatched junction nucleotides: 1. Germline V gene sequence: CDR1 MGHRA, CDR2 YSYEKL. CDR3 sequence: CASSPTSGYEQYF. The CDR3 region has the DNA TGCGCCAGCAGCCCGACTAGCGGGTACGAGCAGTACTTC.

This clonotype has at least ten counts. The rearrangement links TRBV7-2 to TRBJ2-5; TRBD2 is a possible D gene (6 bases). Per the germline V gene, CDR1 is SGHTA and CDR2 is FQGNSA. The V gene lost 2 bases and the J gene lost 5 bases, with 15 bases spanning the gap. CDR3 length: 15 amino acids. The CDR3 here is CASSLLNGGWETQYF. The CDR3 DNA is TGTGCCAGCAGCTTACTTAATGGGGGGTGGGAGACCCAGTACTTC.

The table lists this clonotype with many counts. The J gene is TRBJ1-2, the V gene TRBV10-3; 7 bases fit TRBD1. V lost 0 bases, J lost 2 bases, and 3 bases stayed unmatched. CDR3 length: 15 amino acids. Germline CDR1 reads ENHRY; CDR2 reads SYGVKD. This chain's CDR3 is CAISESQGGNYGYTF. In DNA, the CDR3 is TGTGCCATCAGTGAGTCGCAGGGGGGAAACTATGGCTACACCTTC.

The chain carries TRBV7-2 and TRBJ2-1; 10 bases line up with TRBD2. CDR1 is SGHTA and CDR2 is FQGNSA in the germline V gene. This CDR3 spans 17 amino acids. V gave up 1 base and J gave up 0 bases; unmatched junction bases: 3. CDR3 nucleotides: TGTGCCAGCAGCTTAGGGGCTAGCGGGGGCTCCTACAATGAGCAGTTCTTC. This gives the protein CASSLGASGGSYNEQFF.

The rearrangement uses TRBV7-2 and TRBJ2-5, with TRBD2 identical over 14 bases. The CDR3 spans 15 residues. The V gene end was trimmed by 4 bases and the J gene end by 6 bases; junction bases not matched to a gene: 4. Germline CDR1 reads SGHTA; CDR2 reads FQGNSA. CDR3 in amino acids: CASSSGLAGAKTQYF. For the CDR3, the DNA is TGTGCCAGCAGCTCGGGACTAGCGGGAGCGAAGACCCAGTACTTC.

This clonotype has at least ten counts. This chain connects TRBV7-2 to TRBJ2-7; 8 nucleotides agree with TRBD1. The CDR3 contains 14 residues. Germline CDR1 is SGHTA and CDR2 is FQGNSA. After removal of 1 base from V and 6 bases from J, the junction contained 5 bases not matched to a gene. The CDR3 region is CASSLDRTGTEQYF. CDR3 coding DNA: TGTGCCAGCAGCTTAGATCGGACAGGGACCGAGCAGTACTTC.

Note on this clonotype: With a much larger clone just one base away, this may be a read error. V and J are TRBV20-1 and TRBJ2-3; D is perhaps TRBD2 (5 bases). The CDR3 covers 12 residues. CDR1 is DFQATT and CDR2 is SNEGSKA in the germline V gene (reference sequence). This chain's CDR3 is CGAERSTDTQYF. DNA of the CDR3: TGCGGTGCTGAGCGGAGCACAGATACGCAGTATTTT.

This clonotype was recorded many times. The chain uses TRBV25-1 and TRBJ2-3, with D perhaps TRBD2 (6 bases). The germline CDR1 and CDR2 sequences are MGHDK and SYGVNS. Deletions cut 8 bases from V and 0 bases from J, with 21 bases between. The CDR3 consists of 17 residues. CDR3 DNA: TGTGCCAGCCCCTCGCGGGGCAGGATGGATAGCACAGATACGCAGTATTTT. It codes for CASPSRGRMDSTDTQYF.

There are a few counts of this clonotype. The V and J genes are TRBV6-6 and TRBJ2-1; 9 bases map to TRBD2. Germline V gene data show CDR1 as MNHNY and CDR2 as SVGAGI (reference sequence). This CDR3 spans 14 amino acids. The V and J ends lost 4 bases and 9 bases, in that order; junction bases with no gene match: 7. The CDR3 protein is CASSFSGSFSEQFF. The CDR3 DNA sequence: TGTGCCAGCAGTTTTAGCGGGAGTTTCAGTGAGCAGTTCTTC.

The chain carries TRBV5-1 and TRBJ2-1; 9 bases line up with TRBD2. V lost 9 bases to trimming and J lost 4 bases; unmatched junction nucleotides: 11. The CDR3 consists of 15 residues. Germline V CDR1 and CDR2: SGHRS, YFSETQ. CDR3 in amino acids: CATSPTTSGYNEQFF. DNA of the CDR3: TGCGCCACCTCACCCACTACTAGCGGGTACAATGAGCAGTTCTTC.

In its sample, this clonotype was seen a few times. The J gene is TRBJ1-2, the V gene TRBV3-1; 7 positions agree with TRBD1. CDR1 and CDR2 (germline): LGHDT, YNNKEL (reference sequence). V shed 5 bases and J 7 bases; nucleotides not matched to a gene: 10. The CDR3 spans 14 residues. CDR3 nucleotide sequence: TGTGCCAGCAGCGTACAGGGGAGAGCGGGTGGCTACACCTTC. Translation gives CASSVQGRAGGYTF.

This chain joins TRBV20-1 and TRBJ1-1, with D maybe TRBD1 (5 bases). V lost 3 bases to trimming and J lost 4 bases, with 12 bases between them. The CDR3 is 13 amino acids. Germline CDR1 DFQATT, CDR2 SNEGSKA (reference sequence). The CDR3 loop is CSASQGKVTEAFF. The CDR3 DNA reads TGCAGTGCTAGTCAGGGTAAGGTCACTGAAGCTTTCTTT.

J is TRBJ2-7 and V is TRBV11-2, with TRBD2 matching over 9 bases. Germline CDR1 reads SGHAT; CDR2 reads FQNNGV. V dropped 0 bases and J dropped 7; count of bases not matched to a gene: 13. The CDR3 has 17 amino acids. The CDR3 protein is CASSLDRTSATYNEQYF. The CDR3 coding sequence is TGTGCCAGCAGCTTAGACCGGACTAGCGCGACCTACAATGAGCAGTACTTC.

CDR3 region: CASSQELRGAQVGEQYF. The CDR3 nucleotides are TGTGCCAGCAGCCAAGAGCTAAGGGGGGCCCAGGTTGGTGAGCAGTACTTC. The rearrangement links TRBV3-1 to TRBJ2-5; D tentatively reads TRBD1 or TRBD2 (6 bases each). V was pared by 0 bases and J by 11 bases, with 25 bases between. The CDR3 sequence is 17 residues long. Germline CDR1 reads LGHDT; CDR2 reads YNNKEL (reference sequence).

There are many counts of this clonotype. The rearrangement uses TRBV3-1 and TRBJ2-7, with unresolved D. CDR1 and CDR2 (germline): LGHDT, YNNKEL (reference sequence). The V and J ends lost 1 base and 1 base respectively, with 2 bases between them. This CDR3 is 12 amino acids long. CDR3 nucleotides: TGTGCCAGCAGCCAAGGGTCCTACGAGCAGTACTTC. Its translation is CASSQGSYEQYF.